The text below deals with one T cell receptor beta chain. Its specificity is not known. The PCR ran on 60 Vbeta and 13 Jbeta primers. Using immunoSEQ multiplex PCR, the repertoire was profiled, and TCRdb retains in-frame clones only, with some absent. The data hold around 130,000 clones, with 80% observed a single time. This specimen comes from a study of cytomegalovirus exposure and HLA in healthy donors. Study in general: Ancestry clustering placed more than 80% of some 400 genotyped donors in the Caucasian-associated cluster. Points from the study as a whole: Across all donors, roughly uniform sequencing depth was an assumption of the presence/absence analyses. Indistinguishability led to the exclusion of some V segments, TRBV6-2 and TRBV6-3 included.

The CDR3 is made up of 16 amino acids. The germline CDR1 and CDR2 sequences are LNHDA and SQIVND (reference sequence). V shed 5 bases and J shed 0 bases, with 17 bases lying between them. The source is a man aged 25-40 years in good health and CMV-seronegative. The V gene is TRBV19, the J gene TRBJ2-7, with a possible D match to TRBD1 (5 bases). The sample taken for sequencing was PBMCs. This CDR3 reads CASSPSLDRFSYEQYF. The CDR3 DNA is TGTGCCAGTAGTCCCTCCCTTGACAGATTCTCCTACGAGCAGTACTTC. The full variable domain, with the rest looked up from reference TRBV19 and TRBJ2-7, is DGGITQSPKYLFRKEGQNVTLSCEQNLNHDAMYWYRQDPGQGLRLIYYSQIVNDFQKGDIAEGYSVSREKKESFPLTVTSAQKNPTAFYLCASSPSLDRFSYEQYFGPGTRLTVT.